This passage covers 20 T cell receptor beta chains from one sample sequenced in a study of blood T cell repertoires in COVID-19. TCRdb's table, derived via immunoSEQ multiplex PCR, lists solely in-frame clones and lacks some. This sample has fewer than 400,000 clones; 85% to 90% occur once, and the top ten carry less than 2%. The material sequenced was peripheral blood. The receptors were gathered from a woman aged 25 to 45 with COVID-19, enrolled during active disease.

The count of this clone is one. The chain carries TRBV7-3 and TRBJ2-2; TRBD1 is a possible D gene (6 bases). CDR1 and CDR2 (germline): SGHTA, FQGTGA. This CDR3 spans 14 amino acids. The germline V and J ends were trimmed by 5 bases and 5 bases, with 12 bases remaining between them. CDR3 sequence (DNA): TGTGCCAGCAGCCTCGGACAGCCGACCGGGGAGCTGTTTTTT. Its protein product is CASSLGQPTGELFF.

Here the CDR3 DNA reads TGTGCCAGCAGTCGGACACAGGGGGCATGGCAGCCCCAGCATTTT. Translated: CASSRTQGAWQPQHF. The rearrangement uses TRBV6-5 and TRBJ1-5; TRBD1 matches at 9 bases. Germline CDR1 is MNHEY and CDR2 is SVGAGI. V lost 5 bases to trimming and J lost 7 bases; unmatched junction nucleotides: 9. This CDR3 has 15 amino acids.

The chain has TRBV7-2 and TRBJ2-1, with TRBD2 matching over 12 bases. CDR1 is SGHTA, CDR2 FQGNSA, per germline. This CDR3 spans 17 amino acids. After removal of 1 base from V and 9 bases from J, the junction contained 10 bases not matched to a gene. CDR3 in DNA: TGTGCCAGCAGCTTAGAGTCTACTAGCGGGGGGCGTAGTGAGCAGTTCTTC. Amino acids: CASSLESTSGGRSEQFF.

The gene calls are TRBV28 and TRBJ2-4; no clear D. CDR1 is MDHEN, CDR2 SYDVKM, per germline. Trimming removed 2 bases at V and 1 base at J, with 6 bases between. CDR3 length: 14 residues. CDR3 DNA: TGTGCCAGCAGTTTAACCAGGGCCAAAAACATTCAGTACTTC. Translating gives CASSLTRAKNIQYF.

The chain couples TRBV19 to TRBJ1-1; TRBD1 matches 8 bases. V lost 7 bases and J lost 6; bases outside the gene matches: 4. Per germline, CDR1 LNHDA and CDR2 SQIVND (reference sequence). CDR3 length equals 12 residues. CDR3 sequence reads: CASNVGQAEAFF. In nucleotides, the CDR3 is TGTGCCAGTAACGTGGGACAGGCTGAAGCTTTCTTT.

The CDR3 DNA follows: TGTGCCAGCCGCTTCCGGGACTCTTTATACACTGAAGCTTTCTTT. It yields the protein CASRFRDSLYTEAFF. V gene TRBV6-5 combines with J gene TRBJ1-1; D possibly corresponds to TRBD1 (5 bases). CDR3 length: 15 amino acids. Trimming left V 8 bases short and J 3 bases short, with 19 bases between. The V gene's germline CDR1 is MNHEY and CDR2 SVGAGI.

A single count supports this clone. The chain couples TRBV7-2 to TRBJ2-1, with 10 positions matching TRBD1. The CDR3 length is 17 residues. Per germline, CDR1 SGHTA and CDR2 FQGNSA. Germline trimming cut 0 bases from V and 3 bases from J; bases unmatched to any gene: 5. CDR3 coding DNA: TGTGCCAGCAGCTTAGCCTCCGGGACAGGGGTCTACAATGAGCAGTTCTTC. Translated: CASSLASGTGVYNEQFF. The full variable domain, its missing parts supplied by reference TRBV7-2 and TRBJ2-1, is GAGVSQSPSNKVTEKGKDVELRCDPISGHTALYWYRQSLGQGLEFLIYFQGNSAPDKSGLPSDRFSAERTGGSVSTLTIQRTQQEDSAVYLCASSLASGTGVYNEQFFGPGTRLTVL.

The V gene is TRBV6-4, the J gene TRBJ2-1, with a tentative D call TRBD1 (6 bases). The germline CDR1 and CDR2 sequences are MRHNA and SNTAGT. The CDR3 covers 13 residues. V lost 3 bases, J lost 6 bases, and 9 bases lay in between. The CDR3, as DNA: TGTGCCAGCAGTGATTCAGGGGTCAATGAGCAGTTCTTC. This codes for CASSDSGVNEQFF.

This clone was counted once. The CDR3 reads CASSQVVRPFLHTIYF. CDR3 in DNA: TGTGCCAGCAGTCAAGTCGTCAGGCCCTTTCTGCACACCATATATTTT. The chain links TRBV7-6 to TRBJ1-3, with no clear D. Germline lookup yields CDR1 SGHVS and CDR2 FNYEAQ. The CDR3 covers 16 residues. V lost 6 bases and J 8 bases, leaving 23 bases between the germline ends. Supplemented by reference TRBV7-6 and TRBJ1-3, the full variable domain reads GAGVSQSPRYKVTKRGQDVALRCDPISGHVSLYWYRQALGQGPEFLTYFNYEAQQDKSGLPNDRFSAERPEGSISTLTIQRTEQRDSAMYRCASSQVVRPFLHTIYFGEGSWLTVV.

This chain joins TRBV5-6 and TRBJ1-6; D may be TRBD1 (5 bases). V lost 1 base, J lost 7 bases, and 18 bases lay in between. Germline assignment: CDR1 SGHDT and CDR2 YYEEEE. This CDR3 is built from 17 residues. This CDR3 is CASSLMGDWDSNSPLHF. CDR3 nucleotide sequence: TGTGCCAGCAGCTTGATGGGGGACTGGGATTCGAATTCACCCCTCCACTTT.

The CDR3 DNA reads TGCGCCAGCAGCCATGGGCAGGGGGCGCGTGATACGCAGTATTTT. Amino acids: CASSHGQGARDTQYF. The chain recombines TRBV4-1 with TRBJ2-3; 8 bases map to TRBD1. The CDR3 spans 15 residues. The V gene's germline CDR1 is MGHRA and CDR2 YSYEKL. V shed 3 bases, J shed 6 bases, and the junction held 8 bases outside the gene matches.

The gene calls are TRBV6-9 and TRBJ2-1, with D maybe TRBD1 (5 bases). The germline gives CDR1 MNHGY, CDR2 SVAAGI. CDR3 length: 15 residues. V lost 2 bases, J lost 2 bases, and 10 bases lay in between. The CDR3 protein is CASSYNRQTYNEQFF. Here the CDR3 DNA reads TGTGCCAGCAGTTATAACAGGCAAACCTACAATGAGCAGTTCTTC.

The V and J genes are TRBV7-2 and TRBJ2-3; 13 positions agree with TRBD2. In germline, CDR1 is SGHTA, CDR2 FQGNSA. V lost 6 bases to trimming and J lost 5 bases; unmatched junction nucleotides: 2. CDR3 size: 14 residues. CDR3 DNA: TGTGCCAGCAGACTAGCGGGGGGGCAAGATACGCAGTATTTT. Its translation: CASRLAGGQDTQYF.

The CDR3: CASSPRGGAAGELFF. The DNA for the CDR3 is TGTGCCAGCAGCCCCCGAGGGGGGGCGGCCGGGGAGCTGTTTTTT. J is TRBJ2-2 and V is TRBV7-9, with TRBD2 as a possible D gene (7 bases). There are 15 residues in the CDR3. The V and J ends lost 5 bases and 6 bases respectively, with 16 bases between them. The V gene's germline CDR1 is SEHNR and CDR2 FQNEAQ (reference sequence).

The chain carries TRBV6-5 and TRBJ1-5; D remains ambiguous. CDR1 is MNHEY, CDR2 SVGAGI, per germline. V lost 6 bases, J lost 1 base, and 10 bases lay in between. This CDR3 is 14 amino acids long. CDR3 sequence: CASRPTGSNQPQHF. CDR3 nucleotides: TGTGCCAGCAGACCGACGGGAAGCAATCAGCCCCAGCATTTT.

V is TRBV7-9 and J is TRBJ2-5; possibly TRBD1 for D (6 bases). CDR1 is SEHNR and CDR2 is FQNEAQ in the germline V gene (reference sequence). Trimming pared 3 bases from V and 5 bases from J, leaving 10 bases between. This CDR3 is built from 13 residues. The CDR3 loop is CASSLTGPETQYF. As DNA, the CDR3 is TGTGCCAGCAGCTTGACAGGTCCGGAGACCCAGTACTTC.

The J gene is TRBJ2-1, the V gene TRBV7-2; no clear D gene. CDR1 is SGHTA, CDR2 FQGNSA, per germline. V lost 1 base and J 1 base, leaving 11 bases between the germline ends. The CDR3 is made up of 16 amino acids. As DNA, the CDR3 is TGTGCCAGCAGCTTAGGGCTTAGAGGTTCCTACAATGAGCAGTTCTTC. Residues: CASSLGLRGSYNEQFF.

The chain couples TRBV28 to TRBJ1-5; no clear D gene. CDR3 length equals 15 residues. CDR1 is MDHEN and CDR2 is SYDVKM in the germline V gene. The V gene lost 5 bases and the J gene lost 5 bases, with 16 bases spanning the gap. CDR3 protein: CASSPGRTYYQPQHF. The CDR3 bases are TGTGCCAGCAGTCCGGGAAGGACGTATTATCAGCCCCAGCATTTT.

The chain carries TRBV15 and TRBJ1-5; D is uncertain. Looked up from germline, CDR1 is LNHNV and CDR2 is YYDKDF (reference sequence). This CDR3 has 15 residues. Trimming took 9 bases from V and 1 from J, leaving 16 bases between them. The CDR3, as DNA: TGTGCCACAGTTATGGGAGGTGGAAGCAATCAGCCCCAGCATTTT. Residues: CATVMGGGSNQPQHF.

V gene TRBV11-3 combines with J gene TRBJ2-5; TRBD1 matches at 8 bases. The J segment lost 1 base and the V segment lost 5 bases, leaving 3 bases of the junction unmatched. This CDR3 spans 14 amino acids. Per germline, CDR1 SGHNT and CDR2 YENEEA. The CDR3 protein is CASSPGTGQETQYF. CDR3 sequence (DNA): TGTGCCAGCAGCCCTGGGACAGGCCAAGAGACCCAGTACTTC.